A single sample is the source of the 17 T cell receptor beta chains below, sequenced in a study of blood T cell repertoires in COVID-19. The protocol was immunoSEQ multiplex PCR, while the TCRdb copy is restricted to in-frame clones and leaves out a portion. In the table there are 270,000 or so clones, 80% to 90% of which are singletons. The material sequenced was peripheral blood. The receptors originated from a woman in her thirties with COVID-19, enrolled during active disease.

The chain recombines TRBV5-1 with TRBJ1-1, with D unclear. The CDR3 is 15 residues long. Germline-derived CDR1 and CDR2 are SGHRS and YFSETQ. The ends were cut back, 4 bases at V and 3 bases at J, with 16 bases in the middle. The CDR3 spells CASSPETQSDTEAFF. CDR3 nucleotides: TGCGCCAGCAGCCCCGAGACCCAAAGCGACACTGAAGCTTTCTTT.

The rearrangement links TRBV28 to TRBJ1-1; D gene uncertain. The CDR3 length is 13 residues. V gave up 2 bases and J gave up 1 base, with 5 bases separating them. Germline V lookup: CDR1 MDHEN, CDR2 SYDVKM. Here the CDR3 DNA reads TGTGCCAGCAGTTTAACTGAGAACACTGAAGCTTTCTTT. Its protein is CASSLTENTEAFF.

The chain joins TRBV18 to TRBJ2-3; 8 bases agree with TRBD1. The CDR3 contains 16 residues. The germline V gene encodes CDR1 KGHSH and CDR2 LQKENI. J gave up 2 bases and V 3 bases, and 7 bases lay outside the gene matches. Here the CDR3 reads CASSPDRVQVTDTQYF. CDR3 nucleotides: TGTGCCAGCTCACCGGACAGGGTCCAGGTCACAGATACGCAGTATTTT.

The rearrangement uses TRBV5-4 and TRBJ2-7, with 7 bases fitting TRBD1. The CDR3 totals 16 residues. Per the germline V gene, CDR1 is SGHNT and CDR2 is YYREEE (reference sequence). Unmatched junction bases numbered 9, after V lost 3 bases and J lost 0 bases. This CDR3 reads CASSSRTGSFSYEQYF. CDR3 nucleotides: TGTGCCAGCAGCTCCAGGACAGGTAGTTTCTCCTACGAGCAGTACTTC.

The chain employs TRBV10-1 and TRBJ2-2; 8 nucleotides align to TRBD2. Germline CDR1 reads WNHNN; CDR2 reads SYGVQD (reference sequence). J lost 5 bases, V lost 4 bases, and 3 bases had no gene match. The CDR3 covers 14 residues. The CDR3 is CASSATSETGELFF. CDR3 in DNA: TGCGCCAGCAGTGCGACTAGCGAGACCGGGGAGCTGTTTTTT.

This chain connects TRBV11-2 to TRBJ2-1; 16 nucleotides align to TRBD2. CDR3 length: 14 residues. V was pared by 3 bases and J by 12 bases, with 2 bases of the junction left unmatched. CDR1 and CDR2 from the germline V gene are SGHAT and FQNNGV. DNA of the CDR3: TGTGCCAGCAGCTTGGGACTAGCGGGGGGGCGGCAGTTCTTC. Amino acid sequence: CASSLGLAGGRQFF.

This chain connects TRBV19 to TRBJ2-7; 7 bases are shared with TRBD1. Losses at the gene ends were 7 bases for V and 0 bases for J; bases not matched to a gene: 6. Germline V gene lookup returns CDR1 LNHDA and CDR2 SQIVND (reference sequence). This CDR3 has 14 amino acids. This chain's CDR3 is CASTRTGDSYEQYF. The CDR3, as DNA: TGTGCCAGTACCAGGACAGGAGACTCCTACGAGCAGTACTTC.

The V and J genes are TRBV3-1 (or the pseudogene TRBV3-2) and TRBJ2-3; D might be TRBD2 (6 bases). CDR1 and CDR2 from the germline V gene are LGHDT and YNNKEL (reference sequence). The CDR3 is made up of 15 amino acids. V lost 3 bases and J lost 6, with 16 bases in between. The CDR3 region has the DNA TGTGCCAGCAGCCAGTTTGTCGGGGGTACTGATACGCAGTATTTT. Protein product: CASSQFVGGTDTQYF.

The chain joins TRBV6-1 to TRBJ2-7, with D possibly matching TRBD1 (6 bases). The CDR3 is 15 residues long. The germline V and J ends were trimmed by 2 bases and 4 bases, with 15 bases remaining between them. CDR1 is MNHNS and CDR2 is SASEGT in the germline V gene. The CDR3 DNA is TGTGCCAGCAGTGAACCACAGGGTTCGGCGTACGAGCAGTACTTC. Its translation is CASSEPQGSAYEQYF.

V and J are TRBV3-1 (or the pseudogene TRBV3-2) and TRBJ2-3; 11 bases line up with TRBD2. The junction had 12 bases not matched to a gene; V was cut back by 3 bases and J by 1 base. The CDR3 has 19 residues. CDR1 and CDR2 from the germline V gene are LGHDT and YNNKEL (reference sequence). The CDR3 protein is CASSHVSGGAAFGTDTQYF. As DNA, the CDR3 is TGTGCCAGCAGCCACGTTAGCGGGGGGGCCGCTTTTGGCACAGATACGCAGTATTTT.

This sequence joins TRBV6-6 and TRBJ2-2, with 14 bases aligning to TRBD2. Per germline, CDR1 MNHNY and CDR2 SVGAGI (reference sequence). V was clipped by 6 bases and J by 6 bases; unmatched bases: 3. This CDR3 has 15 amino acids. CDR3: CASRRLAGGAGELFF. Written as DNA, the CDR3 is TGTGCCAGCAGGAGACTAGCGGGGGGGGCCGGGGAGCTGTTTTTT.

The chain is built from TRBV29-1 and TRBJ1-2, with D hard to call. The germline CDR1 and CDR2 sequences are SQVTM and ANQGSEA. Deletions cut 7 bases from V and 8 bases from J, with 14 bases between. The CDR3 consists of 11 residues. Written as DNA, the CDR3 is TGCAGCGGACATCACTCGGGGGGCTACACCTTC. Its translation: CSGHHSGGYTF.

The chain recombines TRBV10-3 with TRBJ1-6; TRBD1 agrees at 7 bases. The CDR3 sequence is 20 residues long. The V segment lost 0 bases and the J segment 0 bases; nucleotides outside the gene matches: 11. The germline CDR1 and CDR2 sequences are ENHRY and SYGVKD. CDR3 nucleotide sequence: TGTGCCATCAGTGAGTCTCAGCCAGGGGGGAGTCCCTCCTATAATTCACCCCTCCACTTT. It yields the protein CAISESQPGGSPSYNSPLHF.

The chain employs TRBV4-2 and TRBJ2-4; no reliable D call. Germline V gene lookup returns CDR1 LGHNA and CDR2 YNFKEQ. This CDR3 region has 13 residues. Trimming left V 0 bases short and J 11 bases short, with 11 bases between. The CDR3 DNA reads TGTGCCAGCAGCCAAGAACTCTCCAGCGTTCAGTACTTC. Residues: CASSQELSSVQYF.

V gene TRBV4-1 combines with J gene TRBJ2-3, with unresolved D. CDR1 and CDR2 (germline): MGHRA, YSYEKL. There are 15 residues in the CDR3. Trimming stripped 0 bases from V and 2 bases from J, with 9 bases between. CDR3 in amino acids: CASSQDTYPTDTQYF. The CDR3, as DNA: TGCGCCAGCAGCCAAGATACCTACCCCACAGATACGCAGTATTTT.

The chain recombines TRBV5-5 with TRBJ2-7, with a tentative D call TRBD1 (6 bases). CDR1 and CDR2 (germline): SGHKS, YYEKEE (reference sequence). The CDR3 length is 12 residues. Trimming stripped 4 bases from V and 5 bases from J, with 10 bases between. In nucleotides, the CDR3 is TGTGCCAGCAGCAGAAGGACAGACGAGCAGTACTTC. It yields the protein CASSRRTDEQYF.

The chain recombines TRBV4-1 with TRBJ1-2, with a tentative D call TRBD1 (6 bases). This CDR3 is 13 amino acids long. The V and J ends lost 1 base and 8 bases respectively, with 11 bases between them. Germline CDR1 and CDR2: MGHRA and YSYEKL. The CDR3 spells CASSQADRNGYTF. CDR3 DNA sequence: TGCGCCAGCAGCCAAGCGGACAGAAACGGCTACACCTTC.